These 11 T cell receptor beta chains share one sample of origin, sequenced in a study of PD-1 blockade in classical Hodgkin lymphoma. Each and every patient relapsed after autologous stem cell transplantation, and patients got differing brentuximab vedotin exposure. Repertoires were generated with immunoSEQ multiplex PCR, while TCRdb's copy carries only in-frame clones and drops some. This table holds 84,000 or so clones, about 93% found once. Sequenced here: peripheral blood mononuclear cells (PBMCs), sampled before the second cycle of nivolumab. The origin of the receptors is a human donor with classical Hodgkin lymphoma.

This sequence joins TRBV29-1 and TRBJ2-2; the D gene could be TRBD1 or TRBD2 (6 bases each). Germline-derived CDR1 and CDR2 are SQVTM and ANQGSEA. The CDR3 contains 14 residues. The ends were cut back, 4 bases at V and 7 bases at J, with 16 bases in the middle. Written as DNA, the CDR3 is TGCAGCGTTGCGGTGGGGGGCGATGGCGGGGAGCTGTTTTTT. Translating gives CSVAVGGDGGELFF.

The chain links TRBV5-5 to TRBJ2-2; 8 positions match TRBD1. J lost 0 bases, V lost 5 bases, and 3 bases had no gene match. Germline CDR1 is SGHKS and CDR2 is YYEKEE (reference sequence). The CDR3 loop spans 15 amino acids. DNA of the CDR3: TGTGCCAGCAGACGACAGGGGTCGAACACCGGGGAGCTGTTTTTT. This encodes CASRRQGSNTGELFF.

The chain joins TRBV2 to TRBJ2-1; TRBD2 matches at 13 bases. Looked up from germline, CDR1 is SNHLY and CDR2 is FYNNEI. V lost 6 bases, J lost 5 bases, and 13 bases stayed unmatched. CDR3 size: 18 residues. The CDR3 bases are TGTGCCAGCAGGCTCACTAGCGGGAGGGCCAATGGGAACAATGAGCAGTTCTTC. This gives the protein CASRLTSGRANGNNEQFF. Based on the CDR3 plus reference TRBV2 and TRBJ2-1, the full variable domain is EPEVTQTPSHQVTQMGQEVILRCVPISNHLYFYWYRQILGQKVEFLVSFYNNEISEKSEIFDDQFSVERPDGSNFTLKIRSTKLEDSAMYFCASRLTSGRANGNNEQFFGPGTRLTVL.

This chain uses TRBV10-3 with TRBJ2-7; possibly TRBD1 or TRBD2 for D (5 bases each). This CDR3 comprises 15 residues. The V gene lost 2 bases and the J gene lost 2 bases, with 13 bases spanning the gap. Germline V CDR1 and CDR2: ENHRY, SYGVKD. The DNA of the CDR3 is TGTGCCATCAGTGAGCCAAAGAGGGGTCCCTACGAGCAGTACTTC. Its translation is CAISEPKRGPYEQYF.

The J gene is TRBJ2-7, the V gene TRBV7-8; D might be TRBD2 (5 bases). The CDR3 totals 15 residues. Germline lookup yields CDR1 SGHVS and CDR2 FQNEAQ. V lost 1 base and J lost 4, with 14 bases in between. This CDR3 is CASSLVGVGFYEQYF. CDR3 DNA: TGTGCCAGCAGCTTAGTGGGAGTCGGCTTTTACGAGCAGTACTTC.

This clone was recorded once. This chain links TRBV11-2 with TRBJ1-4, with D possibly matching TRBD1 (6 bases). Germline V lookup: CDR1 SGHAT, CDR2 FQNNGV. Trimming pared 3 bases from V and 5 bases from J, leaving 13 bases between. The CDR3 contains 15 residues. CDR3: CASSFQTGGNEKLFF. CDR3 nucleotides: TGTGCCAGCAGCTTCCAGACAGGCGGAAATGAAAAACTGTTTTTT.

The chain links TRBV5-8 to TRBJ1-5, with unresolved D. This CDR3 has 14 amino acids. Germline V lookup: CDR1 SGHTS, CDR2 YDEGEE. V was clipped by 0 bases and J by 6 bases, with 10 bases between them. The chain's CDR3 is CASSLVVGIQPQHF. Written as DNA, the CDR3 is TGTGCCAGCAGCTTGGTAGTAGGGATTCAGCCCCAGCATTTT.

V and J are TRBV28 and TRBJ2-7; 7 positions agree with TRBD1. Germline lookup yields CDR1 MDHEN and CDR2 SYDVKM. The CDR3 covers 11 residues. The V segment lost 11 bases and the J segment 5 bases; nucleotides outside the gene matches: 6. CDR3 DNA sequence: TGTGCCCACAGGGGCGAGAACGAGCAGTACTTC. Its protein product is CAHRGENEQYF. Filled out from reference TRBV28 and TRBJ2-7, the complete variable domain reads DVKVTQSSRYLVKRTGEKVFLECVQDMDHENMFWYRQDPGLGLRLIYFSYDVKMKEKGDIPEGYSVSREKKERFSLILESASTNQTSMYLCAHRGENEQYFGPGTRLTVT.

This clone was observed once. The genes are TRBV23-1 and TRBJ1-2; D may be TRBD1 (6 bases). TRBV23-1 is annotated as an ORF whose role is uncertain. The CDR3 has 15 amino acids. V was clipped by 4 bases and J by 3 bases, with 15 bases between them. The CDR3 is CASSLKDRPDYGYTF. In DNA, the CDR3 is TGCGCCAGCAGTCTTAAAGACAGGCCCGACTATGGCTACACCTTC.

The chain has TRBV18 and TRBJ2-5, with D possibly TRBD2 on 5 matching bases. V lost 0 bases and J lost 5, with 16 bases in between. CDR3 length equals 16 residues. Germline CDR1 is KGHSH and CDR2 is LQKENI. The CDR3 bases are TGTGCCAGCTCACCACCAAGGACCCCGACGGGGGAGACCCAGTACTTC. This encodes CASSPPRTPTGETQYF.

The rearrangement links TRBV28 to TRBJ1-5, with TRBD1 identical over 7 bases. The CDR3 is made up of 17 amino acids. The V and J ends lost 6 bases and 1 base, in that order; junction bases with no gene match: 12. Germline V gives CDR1 MDHEN, CDR2 SYDVKM. The CDR3 coding sequence is TGTGCCAGCAGCGAGGGGGCGGGGGCAAGGAGCAATCAGCCCCAGCATTTT. This sequence encodes CASSEGAGARSNQPQHF.